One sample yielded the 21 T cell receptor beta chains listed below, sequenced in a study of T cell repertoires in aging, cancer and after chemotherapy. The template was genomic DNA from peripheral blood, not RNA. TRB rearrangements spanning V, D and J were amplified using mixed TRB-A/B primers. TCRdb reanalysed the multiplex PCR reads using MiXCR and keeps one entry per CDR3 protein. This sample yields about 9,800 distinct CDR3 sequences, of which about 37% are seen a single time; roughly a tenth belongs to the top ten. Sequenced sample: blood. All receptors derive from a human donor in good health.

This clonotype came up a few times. The CDR3 nucleotides are TGTGCCAGCAAGATAGCGGGAGTGGAGACCCAGTACTTC. This translates into CASKIAGVETQYF. The genes are TRBV6-5 and TRBJ2-5, with 9 positions matching TRBD2. V shed 7 bases, J shed 5 bases, and the junction held 5 bases outside the gene matches. There are 13 residues in the CDR3. The germline V gene encodes CDR1 MNHEY and CDR2 SVGAGI.

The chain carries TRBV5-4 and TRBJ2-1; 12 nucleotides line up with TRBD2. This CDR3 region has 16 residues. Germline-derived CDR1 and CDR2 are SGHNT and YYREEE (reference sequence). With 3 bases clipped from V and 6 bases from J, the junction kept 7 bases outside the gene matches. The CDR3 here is CASSSLAGGRSNEQFF. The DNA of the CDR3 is TGTGCCAGCAGCTCCCTAGCGGGAGGGCGGAGCAATGAGCAGTTCTTC. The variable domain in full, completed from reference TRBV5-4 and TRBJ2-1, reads ETGVTQSPTHLIKTRGQQVTLRCSSQSGHNTVSWYQQALGQGPQFIFQYYREEENGRGNFPPRFSGLQFPNYSSELNVNALELDDSALYLCASSSLAGGRSNEQFFGPGTRLTVL.

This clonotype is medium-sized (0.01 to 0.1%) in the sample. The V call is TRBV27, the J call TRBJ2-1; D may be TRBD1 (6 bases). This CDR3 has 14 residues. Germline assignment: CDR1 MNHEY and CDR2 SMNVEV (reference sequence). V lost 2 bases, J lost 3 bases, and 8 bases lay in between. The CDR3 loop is CASSLQGLYNEQFF. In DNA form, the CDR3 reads TGTGCCAGCAGTTTACAGGGGCTCTACAATGAGCAGTTCTTC.

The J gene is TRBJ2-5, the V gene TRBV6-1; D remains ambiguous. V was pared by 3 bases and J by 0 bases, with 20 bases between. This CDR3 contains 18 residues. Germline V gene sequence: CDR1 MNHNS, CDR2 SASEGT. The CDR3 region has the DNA TGTGCCAGCAGTGACAGAGGTCGTCAGTCCCGGTACCAAGAGACCCAGTACTTC. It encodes CASSDRGRQSRYQETQYF.

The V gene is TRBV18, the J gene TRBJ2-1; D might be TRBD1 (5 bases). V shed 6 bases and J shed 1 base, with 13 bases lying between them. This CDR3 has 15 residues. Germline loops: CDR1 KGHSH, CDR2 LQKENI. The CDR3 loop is CASSPPGISYNEQFF. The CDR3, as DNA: TGTGCCAGCTCTCCTCCAGGGATATCCTACAATGAGCAGTTCTTC.

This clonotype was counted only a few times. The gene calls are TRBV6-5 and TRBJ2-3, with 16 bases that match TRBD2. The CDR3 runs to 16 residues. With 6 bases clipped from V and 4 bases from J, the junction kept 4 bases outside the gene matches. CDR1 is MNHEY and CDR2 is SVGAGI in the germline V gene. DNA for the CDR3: TGTGCCAGCAGCCAGGGACTAGCGGGAGGGTCAGATACGCAGTATTTT. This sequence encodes CASSQGLAGGSDTQYF.

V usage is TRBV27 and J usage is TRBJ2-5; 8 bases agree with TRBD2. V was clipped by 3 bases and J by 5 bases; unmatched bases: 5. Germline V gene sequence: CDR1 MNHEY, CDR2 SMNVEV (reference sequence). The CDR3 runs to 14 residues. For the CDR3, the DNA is TGTGCCAGCAGTTTCATAGCGGGACACGAGACCCAGTACTTC. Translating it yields CASSFIAGHETQYF.

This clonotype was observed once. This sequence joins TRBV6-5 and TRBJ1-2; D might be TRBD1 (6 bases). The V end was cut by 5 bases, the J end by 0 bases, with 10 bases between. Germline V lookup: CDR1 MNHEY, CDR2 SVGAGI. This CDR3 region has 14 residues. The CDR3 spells CASSAGATNYGYTF. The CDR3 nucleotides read TGTGCCAGCAGTGCAGGGGCAACTAACTATGGCTACACCTTC.

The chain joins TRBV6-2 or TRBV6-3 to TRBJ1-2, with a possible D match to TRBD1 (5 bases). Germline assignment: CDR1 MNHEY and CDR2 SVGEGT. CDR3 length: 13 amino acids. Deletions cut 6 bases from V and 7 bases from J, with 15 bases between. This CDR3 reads CASSTKGLGGYTF. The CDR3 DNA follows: TGTGCCAGCAGCACAAAGGGGTTGGGTGGCTACACCTTC.

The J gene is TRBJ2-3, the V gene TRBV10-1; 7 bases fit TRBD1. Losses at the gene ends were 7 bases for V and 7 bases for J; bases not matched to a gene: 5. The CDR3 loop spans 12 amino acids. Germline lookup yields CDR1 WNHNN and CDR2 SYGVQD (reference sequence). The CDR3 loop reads CASKGAGHTQYF. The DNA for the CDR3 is TGCGCCAGCAAGGGGGCCGGGCATACGCAGTATTTT.

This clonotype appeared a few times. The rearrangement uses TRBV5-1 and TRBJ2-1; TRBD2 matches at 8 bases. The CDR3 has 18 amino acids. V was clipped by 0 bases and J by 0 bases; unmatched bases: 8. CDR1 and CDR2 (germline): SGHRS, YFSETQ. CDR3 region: CASSLDSGIVSSYNEQFF. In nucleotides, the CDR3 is TGCGCCAGCAGCTTGGATAGCGGGATAGTGAGCTCCTACAATGAGCAGTTCTTC.

The CDR3 sequence: CASSLKGQGTYEQYF. In nucleotides, the CDR3 is TGTGCCAGCAGTTTAAAAGGACAGGGGACCTACGAGCAGTACTTC. This sequence joins TRBV27 and TRBJ2-7; 9 nucleotides match TRBD1. This CDR3 spans 15 amino acids. The V and J ends lost 2 bases and 2 bases, in that order; junction bases with no gene match: 4. Germline V CDR1 and CDR2: MNHEY, SMNVEV (reference sequence).

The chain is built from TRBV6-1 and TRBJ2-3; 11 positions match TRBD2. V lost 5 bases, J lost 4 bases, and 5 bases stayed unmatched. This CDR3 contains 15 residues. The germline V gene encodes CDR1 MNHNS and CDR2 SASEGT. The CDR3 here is CASSSSGRFADTQYF. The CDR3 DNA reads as TGTGCCAGCAGTTCTAGCGGGAGGTTTGCAGATACGCAGTATTTT.

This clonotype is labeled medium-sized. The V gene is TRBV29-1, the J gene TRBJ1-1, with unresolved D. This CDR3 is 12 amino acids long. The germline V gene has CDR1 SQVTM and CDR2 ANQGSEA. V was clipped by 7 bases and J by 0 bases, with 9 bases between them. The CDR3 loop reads CSAIILNTEAFF. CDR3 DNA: TGCAGCGCGATTATCCTGAACACTGAAGCTTTCTTT.

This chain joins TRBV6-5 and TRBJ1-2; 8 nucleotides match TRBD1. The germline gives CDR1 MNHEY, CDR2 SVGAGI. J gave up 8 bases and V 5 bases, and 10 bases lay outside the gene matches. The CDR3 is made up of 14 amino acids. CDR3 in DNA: TGTGCCAGCAGTCCAGCAGGGGGCCGAAGAGGCTACACCTTC. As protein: CASSPAGGRRGYTF.

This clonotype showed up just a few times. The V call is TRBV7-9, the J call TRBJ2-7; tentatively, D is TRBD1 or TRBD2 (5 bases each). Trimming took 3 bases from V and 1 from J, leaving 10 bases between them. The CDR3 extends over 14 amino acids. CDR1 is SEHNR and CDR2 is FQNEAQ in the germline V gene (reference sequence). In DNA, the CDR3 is TGTGCCAGCAGCTTCGGGACGAAATCCTACGAGCAGTACTTC. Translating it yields CASSFGTKSYEQYF.

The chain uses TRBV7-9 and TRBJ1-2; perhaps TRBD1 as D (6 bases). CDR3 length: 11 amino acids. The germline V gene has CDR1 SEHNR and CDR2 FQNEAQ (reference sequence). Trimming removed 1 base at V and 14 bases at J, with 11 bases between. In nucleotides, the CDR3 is TGTGCCAGCAGCTTAGGGGACATCAGAACCTTC. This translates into CASSLGDIRTF.

DNA of the CDR3: TGTGCCTGGAGTGTCCTTTCAGAAAAACTGTTTTTT. It specifies CAWSVLSEKLFF. The J gene is TRBJ1-4, the V gene TRBV30, with D unresolved. CDR3 length: 12 amino acids. Germline-derived CDR1 and CDR2 are GTSNPN and SVGIG (reference sequence). V was shortened by 0 bases and J by 8 bases, with 7 bases between the two germline ends.

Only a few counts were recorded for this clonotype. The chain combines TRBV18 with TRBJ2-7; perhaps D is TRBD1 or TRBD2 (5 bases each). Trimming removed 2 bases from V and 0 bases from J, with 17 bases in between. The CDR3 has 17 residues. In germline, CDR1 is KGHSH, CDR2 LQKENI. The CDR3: CASSPLYGDGSSYEQYF. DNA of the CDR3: TGTGCCAGCTCACCATTATATGGGGACGGAAGCTCCTACGAGCAGTACTTC.

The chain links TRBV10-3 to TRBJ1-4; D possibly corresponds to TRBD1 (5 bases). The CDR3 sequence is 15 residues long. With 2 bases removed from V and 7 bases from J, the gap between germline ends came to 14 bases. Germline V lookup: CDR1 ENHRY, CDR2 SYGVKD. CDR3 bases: TGTGCCATCAGTGAGAAGGAGGGGTCGATTGAAAAACTGTTTTTT. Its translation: CAISEKEGSIEKLFF.

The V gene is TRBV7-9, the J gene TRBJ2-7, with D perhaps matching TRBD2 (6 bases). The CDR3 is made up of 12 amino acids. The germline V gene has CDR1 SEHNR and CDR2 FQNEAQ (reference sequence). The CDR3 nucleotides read TGTGTCAGAAGCTTAGGGGAGGACGAGCAGTACTTC. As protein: CVRSLGEDEQYF.